The next 8 T cell receptor beta chains were all read from a single sample in a study of Ad26.COV2.S vaccination and SARS-CoV-2 variants. The treatment is: about 20 received Ad26.COV2.S at low or high dose, single or two shots; about five received placebo; per-sample allocation not given. Day 63 after the first vaccine or placebo injection was the time point for sampling. Some clones are missing from TCRdb's copy, which holds only in-frame ones; the method was immunoSEQ multiplex PCR. The sample has about 480,000 clones; around nine tenths are singletons. This specimen was peripheral blood, taken in a trial of Ad26.COV2.S vaccine versus placebo. The receptors originated from a person aged 18-60 years who received the Ad26.COV2.S COVID-19 vaccine or a placebo.

The J gene is TRBJ2-2, the V gene TRBV6-5; TRBD2 matches at 7 bases. After removal of 10 bases from V and 5 bases from J, the junction contained 10 bases not matched to a gene. The CDR3 is 14 amino acids. In germline, CDR1 is MNHEY, CDR2 SVGAGI. The CDR3 coding sequence is TGTGCCACCGACGGGGGGACGCGGACCGGGGAGCTGTTTTTT. Its protein product is CATDGGTRTGELFF.

The gene calls are TRBV3-1 (or the pseudogene TRBV3-2) and TRBJ1-1; no reliable D call. V was trimmed by 0 bases and J by 3 bases, leaving 8 bases between them. This CDR3 comprises 14 residues. Germline lookup yields CDR1 LGHDT and CDR2 YNNKEL (reference sequence). CDR3 sequence: CASSQEIGYTEAFF. CDR3 sequence (DNA): TGTGCCAGCAGCCAAGAGATAGGGTACACTGAAGCTTTCTTT.

The chain couples TRBV5-4 to TRBJ2-5, with D possibly being TRBD1 or TRBD2 (5 bases each). Germline CDR1 reads SGHNT; CDR2 reads YYREEE (reference sequence). V shed 3 bases and J shed 1 base, with 16 bases lying between them. The CDR3 is 16 amino acids. DNA of the CDR3: TGTGCCAGCAGCTCGCCAGAGGGTGGGGCCCAAGAGACCCAGTACTTC. This sequence encodes CASSSPEGGAQETQYF.

V is TRBV5-4 and J is TRBJ2-1; 7 nucleotides align to TRBD1. The CDR3 contains 18 residues. Germline loops: CDR1 SGHNT, CDR2 YYREEE (reference sequence). Losses at the gene ends were 0 bases for V and 0 bases for J; bases not matched to a gene: 9. The CDR3 DNA sequence: TGTGCCAGCAGCTTGGGACTACAGGGGTTGGGCTCCTACAATGAGCAGTTCTTC. It codes for CASSLGLQGLGSYNEQFF.

The chain carries TRBV2 and TRBJ2-6; tentative D call: TRBD1 (6 bases). The CDR3 is made up of 13 amino acids. Per the germline V gene, CDR1 is SNHLY and CDR2 is FYNNEI. V was clipped by 4 bases and J by 11 bases, with 12 bases between them. The chain's CDR3 is CASSGQVEDVLTF. The CDR3 DNA follows: TGTGCCAGCAGTGGACAGGTGGAGGACGTCCTGACTTTC.

The chain uses TRBV23-1 and TRBJ1-4, with TRBD1 identical over 7 bases. TRBV23-1 is reported as an ORF; its role is uncertain. V shed 10 bases and J 4 bases; nucleotides not matched to a gene: 9. The CDR3 is 14 residues long. The CDR3 bases are TGCGCCACCCCAGGACAGGTAGATAATGAAAAACTGTTTTTT. This sequence encodes CATPGQVDNEKLFF.

The genes are TRBV25-1 and TRBJ2-1, with 9 nucleotides matching TRBD1. Germline V gene lookup returns CDR1 MGHDK and CDR2 SYGVNS. The CDR3 spans 16 residues. The junction had 11 bases not matched to a gene; V was cut back by 4 bases and J by 7 bases. CDR3 sequence reads: CASSATGGILMNEQFF. The CDR3 coding sequence is TGTGCCAGCAGTGCCACAGGGGGCATTTTGATGAATGAGCAGTTCTTC. The whole variable domain, remainder taken from reference TRBV25-1 and TRBJ2-1, is EADIYQTPRYLVIGTGKKITLECSQTMGHDKMYWYQQDPGMELHLIHYSYGVNSTEKGDLSSESTVSRIRTEHFPLTLESARPSHTSQYLCASSATGGILMNEQFFGPGTRLTVL.

In its sample, this clone was seen once. This specimen includes other DNA sequences encoding the same CDR3. This sequence joins TRBV9 and TRBJ2-1; D ambiguous. In germline, CDR1 is SGDLS, CDR2 YYNGEE. The CDR3 spans 15 residues. V gave up 0 bases and J gave up 0 bases, with 7 bases separating them. In nucleotides, the CDR3 is TGTGCCAGCAGCGTAGGGGCAGGCTCCTACAATGAGCAGTTCTTC. The encoded protein is CASSVGAGSYNEQFF.